The clone carrying this T cell receptor beta chain was observed a handful of times. The CDR3 spans 15 residues. The germline CDR1 and CDR2 sequences are WSHSY and SAAADI. Trimming removed 6 bases at V and 11 bases at J, with 25 bases between. Amplification used 60 Vbeta primers and 13 Jbeta primers. Measured with immunoSEQ multiplex PCR; TCRdb has only the in-frame clones, and not every one. Of around 120,000 clones in the sample, around 71% are singletons; the top ten hold about 2.7%. This sample is drawn from a study of cytomegalovirus exposure and HLA in healthy donors. The material sequenced was PBMCs. This sequence was found in a woman aged 55-69 years in good health and CMV-seropositive. J is TRBJ2-5 and V is TRBV10-2; TRBD1 might be the D (5 bases). The CDR3 sequence is CASSSITSTVPRQYF. The CDR3 DNA is TGCGCCAGCAGCTCCATAACTTCGACAGTCCCTAGGCAGTACTTC.